This passage covers 12 T cell receptor beta chains from one sample sequenced in a study of cytomegalovirus exposure and HLA in healthy donors. The primer mix had 60 Vbeta and 13 Jbeta primers. Sequenced by immunoSEQ multiplex PCR; TCRdb stores in-frame clones only, minus some. The sample has around 150,000 clones, 75% seen once. The specimen sequenced was PBMCs. The receptors originated from a woman aged 45 to 65 in good health and CMV-seropositive.

The genes are TRBV19 and TRBJ2-7; D perhaps matches TRBD1 (6 bases). Germline CDR1 and CDR2: LNHDA and SQIVND (reference sequence). The CDR3 consists of 13 residues. Trimming pared 3 bases from V and 7 bases from J, leaving 13 bases between. The chain's CDR3 is CASSINREGEQYF. Written as DNA, the CDR3 is TGTGCCAGTAGTATTAACAGGGAAGGAGAGCAGTACTTC.

V usage is TRBV6-6 and J usage is TRBJ1-2; 12 positions match TRBD1. V lost 6 bases to trimming and J lost 7 bases; unmatched junction nucleotides: 6. Germline V gives CDR1 MNHNY, CDR2 SVGAGI (reference sequence). The CDR3 runs to 14 residues. CDR3 region: CASSAGQGAGGYTF. CDR3 in DNA: TGTGCCAGCAGCGCGGGACAGGGGGCTGGTGGCTACACCTTC.

This clone occurred once. The chain uses TRBV5-1 and TRBJ1-1; D unclear. Germline CDR1 reads SGHRS; CDR2 reads YFSETQ. The CDR3 covers 13 residues. V was shortened by 1 base and J by 4 bases, with 8 bases between the two germline ends. CDR3 sequence reads: CASSLFPGTEAFF. The CDR3 DNA is TGCGCCAGCAGCTTGTTCCCGGGCACTGAAGCTTTCTTT.

The chain links TRBV5-1 to TRBJ2-3; D unresolved. Germline loops: CDR1 SGHRS, CDR2 YFSETQ. This CDR3 has 12 residues. Trimming took off 0 bases at V and 4 bases at J, with 3 bases between the two ends. CDR3 coding DNA: TGCGCCAGCAGCTTGGTCGCAGATACGCAGTATTTT. Protein product: CASSLVADTQYF.

V usage is TRBV11-2 and J usage is TRBJ1-2; 10 bases are shared with TRBD1. The CDR3 sequence is 17 residues long. Trimming removed 0 bases from V and 4 bases from J; junction bases left unmatched: 8. The germline V gene has CDR1 SGHAT and CDR2 FQNNGV. In DNA form, the CDR3 reads TGTGCCAGCAGCTTAGAACCCGTCGGACAGGGGGTCTATGGCTACACCTTC. It is translated as CASSLEPVGQGVYGYTF.

The chain recombines TRBV6-1 with TRBJ1-3; a weak D match, TRBD1 (6 bases). Trimming left V 5 bases short and J 4 bases short, with 12 bases between. The V gene's germline CDR1 is MNHNS and CDR2 SASEGT. The CDR3 is 14 amino acids. CDR3 amino acids: CASSQQGLGNTIYF. The CDR3 region has the DNA TGTGCCAGCAGTCAACAGGGTTTAGGAAACACCATATATTTT.

This clone was counted a few times. The chain couples TRBV2 to TRBJ2-2; D might be TRBD1 (5 bases). This CDR3 spans 14 amino acids. Germline CDR1 reads SNHLY; CDR2 reads FYNNEI. Between the trimmed V and J ends, which lost 0 bases and 5 bases, there was a span of 7 bases. CDR3 in DNA: TGTGCCAGCAGTGAAGCCCCAGGGACCGGGGAGCTGTTTTTT. Residues: CASSEAPGTGELFF.

This chain uses TRBV9 with TRBJ2-3; 8 nucleotides line up with TRBD2. Germline assignment: CDR1 SGDLS and CDR2 YYNGEE. The CDR3 consists of 16 residues. J was trimmed by 1 base and V by 0 bases; bases with no gene match: 4. The CDR3 spells CASSVAGGLRTDTQYF. In DNA, the CDR3 is TGTGCCAGCAGCGTAGCGGGGGGGCTTCGCACAGATACGCAGTATTTT.

The chain has TRBV5-1 and TRBJ1-1; TRBD1 might be the D (6 bases). V was pared by 2 bases and J by 1 base, with 9 bases between. The CDR3 has 14 amino acids. The germline V gene encodes CDR1 SGHRS and CDR2 YFSETQ. CDR3 bases: TGCGCCAGCAGCTTAACAGGGACGAACACTGAAGCTTTCTTT. The encoded protein is CASSLTGTNTEAFF.

The chain uses TRBV9 and TRBJ2-7; 8 bases are a match to TRBD2. CDR1 and CDR2 (germline): SGDLS, YYNGEE. Trimming cost V 0 bases and J 0 bases; bases outside gene matches: 2. This CDR3 spans 15 amino acids. The chain's CDR3 is CASSVAGGSSYEQYF. The CDR3 region has the DNA TGTGCCAGCAGCGTAGCGGGGGGGAGCTCCTACGAGCAGTACTTC.

The V and J genes are TRBV5-4 and TRBJ2-3; a weak D match, TRBD2 (6 bases). Trimming pared 4 bases from V and 4 bases from J, leaving 16 bases between. The CDR3 runs to 15 residues. Per the germline V gene, CDR1 is SGHNT and CDR2 is YYREEE (reference sequence). CDR3 amino acids: CASSGTGLGADTQYF. Here the CDR3 DNA reads TGTGCCAGCAGCGGCACGGGACTGGGAGCAGATACGCAGTATTTT.

The V call is TRBV2, the J call TRBJ2-2, with D possibly TRBD1 on 6 matching bases. This CDR3 is 13 amino acids long. The germline V gene encodes CDR1 SNHLY and CDR2 FYNNEI. Deletions cut 6 bases from V and 5 bases from J, with 10 bases between. CDR3 sequence reads: CASRTGQTGELFF. The CDR3 DNA is TGTGCCAGCAGAACTGGACAGACCGGGGAGCTGTTTTTT.